One and the same sample provided the 13 T cell receptor beta chains below, sequenced in a study of blood T cell repertoires in COVID-19. This table comes from immunoSEQ multiplex PCR, and its TCRdb copy is limited to in-frame clones, with some not included. The table shows some 54,000 clones, with 75% to 90% occurring only once. The source material was peripheral blood. These receptor sequences come from a woman aged 55 to 70 with acute or convalescent COVID-19.

The chain carries TRBV5-1 and TRBJ2-2; D unclear. V dropped 4 bases and J dropped 5 bases, with 9 bases sitting between them. The germline V gene has CDR1 SGHRS and CDR2 YFSETQ. This CDR3 has 13 residues. This CDR3 is CASSERSTGELFF. CDR3 coding DNA: TGCGCCAGCAGCGAGAGGAGTACCGGGGAGCTGTTTTTT.

The chain combines TRBV30 with TRBJ1-1; D unclear. Germline assignment: CDR1 GTSNPN and CDR2 SVGIG (reference sequence). This CDR3 has 13 residues. Trimming shortened V by 0 bases and J by 0 bases, and 5 bases separated the two germline ends. The CDR3 DNA is TGTGCCTGGAGTGTCAATCTGAACACTGAAGCTTTCTTT. This encodes CAWSVNLNTEAFF.

V gene TRBV27 combines with J gene TRBJ1-4, with D possibly being TRBD1 (6 bases). In germline, CDR1 is MNHEY, CDR2 SMNVEV (reference sequence). V was pared by 5 bases and J by 8 bases, with 15 bases between. The CDR3 spans 14 residues. CDR3 residues: CASSAQGYWEKLFF. The CDR3 DNA reads TGTGCCAGCAGTGCGCAGGGGTATTGGGAAAAACTGTTTTTT.

The V gene is TRBV27, the J gene TRBJ2-7; the match to TRBD1 covers 12 bases. The CDR3 is 14 residues long. Germline V CDR1 and CDR2: MNHEY, SMNVEV (reference sequence). V dropped 8 bases and J dropped 5; count of bases not matched to a gene: 7. The CDR3 protein is CASPGDRGPHEQYF. CDR3 nucleotide sequence: TGTGCCAGCCCGGGGGACAGGGGGCCCCACGAGCAGTACTTC.

The genes are TRBV4-1 and TRBJ2-2; 14 bases align to TRBD2. V lost 6 bases to trimming and J lost 7 bases; unmatched junction nucleotides: 10. CDR1 and CDR2 from the germline V gene are MGHRA and YSYEKL. The CDR3 contains 17 residues. The CDR3 DNA is TGCGCCAGCAGGGAACGACTAGCGGGAGGGATAAACGGGGAGCTGTTTTTT. Translated, it gives CASRERLAGGINGELFF.

The chain employs TRBV5-5 and TRBJ2-1, with D perhaps matching TRBD1 (6 bases). This CDR3 has 13 amino acids. Trimming took 4 bases from V and 4 from J, leaving 9 bases between them. The germline gives CDR1 SGHKS, CDR2 YYEKEE (reference sequence). CDR3 sequence: CASSRGQYNEQFF. In DNA form, the CDR3 reads TGTGCCAGCAGCCGCGGACAGTACAATGAGCAGTTCTTC.

The chain links TRBV7-9 to TRBJ2-2; TRBD2 matches 9 bases. V lost 5 bases to trimming and J lost 7 bases; unmatched junction nucleotides: 8. This CDR3 is built from 15 residues. Germline loops: CDR1 SEHNR, CDR2 FQNEAQ (reference sequence). CDR3: CASSPASGVGGELFF. The CDR3 DNA follows: TGTGCCAGCAGCCCTGCTAGCGGGGTAGGCGGGGAGCTGTTTTTT.

The chain recombines TRBV4-1 with TRBJ2-5; 7 positions agree with TRBD1. This CDR3 is 15 amino acids long. Germline-derived CDR1 and CDR2 are MGHRA and YSYEKL. Trimming cost V 4 bases and J 2 bases; bases outside gene matches: 7. This CDR3 reads CASSRIGTAQETQYF. The CDR3 DNA reads as TGCGCCAGCAGCCGTATAGGGACAGCTCAAGAGACCCAGTACTTC.

The chain recombines TRBV10-3 with TRBJ1-2; 7 nucleotides line up with TRBD1. J gave up 0 bases and V 6 bases, and 7 bases lay outside the gene matches. The germline V gene has CDR1 ENHRY and CDR2 SYGVKD. This CDR3 has 15 residues. The CDR3 nucleotides read TGTGCCATCAGAGGTCAGGGGGACGCTAACTATGGCTACACCTTC. It specifies CAIRGQGDANYGYTF.

The J gene is TRBJ2-5, the V gene TRBV2; D not certain. Germline CDR1 reads SNHLY; CDR2 reads FYNNEI. The V gene lost 7 bases and the J gene lost 4 bases, with 13 bases spanning the gap. CDR3 size: 13 residues. The chain's CDR3 is CASKAAERETQYF. As DNA, the CDR3 is TGTGCCAGCAAGGCAGCAGAGCGAGAGACCCAGTACTTC.

This sequence joins TRBV14 and TRBJ2-7; D call uncertain. Trimming left V 1 base short and J 2 bases short, with 3 bases between. The CDR3 has 12 amino acids. CDR1 is SGHDN, CDR2 FVKESK, per germline. The CDR3 loop is CASSQAAYEQYF. CDR3 nucleotide sequence: TGTGCCAGCAGCCAAGCGGCCTACGAGCAGTACTTC.

This rearrangement joins TRBV5-6 to TRBJ2-3; 9 bases match TRBD1. The V gene end was trimmed by 4 bases and the J gene end by 7 bases; junction bases not matched to a gene: 7. Germline V gene sequence: CDR1 SGHDT, CDR2 YYEEEE. The CDR3 runs to 14 residues. For the CDR3, the DNA is TGTGCCAGCAGCCCTGGACAGGGGCAAAATACGCAGTATTTT. Residues: CASSPGQGQNTQYF.

The chain has TRBV9 and TRBJ1-4; D is unclear. CDR1 is SGDLS and CDR2 is YYNGEE in the germline V gene. Trimming took 2 bases from V and 7 from J, leaving 9 bases between them. This CDR3 has 13 residues. The CDR3 here is CASSVGIAEKLFF. CDR3 bases: TGTGCCAGCAGCGTTGGAATAGCTGAAAAACTGTTTTTT.